A selection of T cell receptor beta chains follows, all from one sample in a study of blood T cell repertoires in COVID-19. Some clones are missing from TCRdb's copy, which holds only in-frame ones; the method was immunoSEQ multiplex PCR. Of 90,000 or so clones listed, approximately 85% are singletons. Sequenced sample: peripheral blood. Receptors were obtained from a man aged 55 to 69 with acute or convalescent COVID-19. The CDR3 runs from the conserved cysteine through the conserved F or W. The D gene is left open where the match is weak. Part of the rows lack a size; the others show once, few, many or a class for expanded clones.

clone size: NA
V gene: TRBV5-1
J gene: TRBJ1-1
D gene: TRBD1
CDR3 DNA: TGCGCCACCATGCCGGGACAGGGTGCCACTGAAGCTTTCTTT
CDR3 protein: CATMPGQGATEAFF

clone size: NA
V gene: TRBV3-1/TRBV3-2
J gene: TRBJ2-3
D gene: TRBD2
CDR3 DNA: TGTGCCAGCAGCCAAGATCAACTAGCGGGTACAGATACGCAGTATTTT
CDR3 protein: CASSQDQLAGTDTQYF

clone size: NA
V gene: TRBV2
J gene: TRBJ1-1
D gene: NA
CDR3 DNA: TGTGCCAGCAGTGTTAAGGGAGACACTGAAGCTTTCTTT
CDR3 protein: CASSVKGDTEAFF

clone size: NA
V gene: TRBV5-1
J gene: TRBJ1-1
D gene: NA
CDR3 DNA: TGCGCCAGCAGCTTGGCGGGTATCGCTGAAGCTTTCTTT
CDR3 protein: CASSLAGIAEAFF

clone size: NA
V gene: TRBV5-1
J gene: TRBJ1-3
D gene: NA
CDR3 DNA: TGCGCCAGCAGCTTCACAGAAGTGACCCCCTCTGGAAACACCATATATTTT
CDR3 protein: CASSFTEVTPSGNTIYF

clone size: NA
V gene: TRBV7-2
J gene: TRBJ1-5
D gene: NA
CDR3 DNA: TGTGCCAGCAGCTTAGTGGGGCCTCAGGGTCAGCCCCAGCATTTT
CDR3 protein: CASSLVGPQGQPQHF

clone size: NA
V gene: TRBV7-6
J gene: TRBJ2-7
D gene: NA
CDR3 DNA: TGTGCCAGCAGCTCGACGCGGGACGGGTACGAGCAGTACTTC
CDR3 protein: CASSSTRDGYEQYF

clone size: NA
V gene: TRBV19
J gene: TRBJ2-1
D gene: NA
CDR3 DNA: TGTGCCAGTAGTATAGAGCCTCGGAGAGGGGAGCAGTTCTTC
CDR3 protein: CASSIEPRRGEQFF

clone size: NA
V gene: TRBV2
J gene: TRBJ2-1
D gene: NA
CDR3 DNA: TGTGCCAGCAGTGAGTTGGCGGGGGCGAAATACAATGAGCAGTTCTTC
CDR3 protein: CASSELAGAKYNEQFF

clone size: few
V gene: TRBV11-2
J gene: TRBJ2-3
D gene: TRBD2
CDR3 DNA: TGTGCCAGCAGCTCGGGAGGGGGGCAAGTAGATACGCAGTATTTT
CDR3 protein: CASSSGGGQVDTQYF

clone size: NA
V gene: TRBV4-1
J gene: TRBJ2-7
D gene: TRBD1
CDR3 DNA: TGCGCCAGCAGCCCCGGACAGGGGGCTTACGAGCAGTACTTC
CDR3 protein: CASSPGQGAYEQYF

clone size: NA
V gene: TRBV29-1
J gene: TRBJ2-3
D gene: TRBD1
CDR3 DNA: TGCAGCGTTACCGGACAGGGCGATACAGATACGCAGTATTTT
CDR3 protein: CSVTGQGDTDTQYF

clone size: once
V gene: TRBV4-3
J gene: TRBJ1-4
D gene: NA
CDR3 DNA: TGCGCCAGCAGCCCGACAAAAGGGGCGAGGCGGACTAATGAAAAACTGTTTTTT
CDR3 protein: CASSPTKGARRTNEKLFF

clone size: NA
V gene: TRBV30
J gene: TRBJ2-7
D gene: TRBD2
CDR3 DNA: TGTGCCTGGGATACTAGCGGGGAGTCCTACGAGCAGTACTTC
CDR3 protein: CAWDTSGESYEQYF

clone size: once
V gene: TRBV15
J gene: TRBJ2-7
D gene: TRBD1
CDR3 DNA: TGTGCCACCAGCCCGCTCGGAAGGGGGCAGGGGGAGCAGTACTTC
CDR3 protein: CATSPLGRGQGEQYF

clone size: NA
V gene: TRBV10-3
J gene: TRBJ2-2
D gene: TRBD2
CDR3 DNA: TGTGCCATCAGACGGACTAGCGGGAGAGCCTCGAACACCGGGGAGCTGTTTTTT
CDR3 protein: CAIRRTSGRASNTGELFF

clone size: NA
V gene: TRBV27
J gene: TRBJ1-5
D gene: NA
CDR3 DNA: TGTGCCAGCAGTTTACGTGGGAGAGATCAGCCCCAGCATTTT
CDR3 protein: CASSLRGRDQPQHF

clone size: NA
V gene: TRBV6-2/TRBV6-3
J gene: TRBJ2-1
D gene: TRBD2
CDR3 DNA: TGTGCCAGCAGTTACGGGACTACGAATGAGCAGTTCTTC
CDR3 protein: CASSYGTTNEQFF

clone size: NA
V gene: TRBV5-1
J gene: TRBJ2-3
D gene: TRBD2
CDR3 DNA: TGCGCCAGCAGCTCAATTACAGCGGGGGGGATCACAGATACGCAGTATTTT
CDR3 protein: CASSSITAGGITDTQYF

clone size: once
V gene: TRBV6-1
J gene: TRBJ2-5
D gene: NA
CDR3 DNA: TGTGCCAGCAGTGAAGAACTGGAGACCCAGTACTTC
CDR3 protein: CASSEELETQYF

clone size: NA
V gene: TRBV3-1/TRBV3-2
J gene: TRBJ2-7
D gene: NA
CDR3 DNA: TGTGCCAGCAGGTTCTTGAGGGGGAGTGAGCAGTACTTC
CDR3 protein: CASRFLRGSEQYF

clone size: NA
V gene: TRBV6-1
J gene: TRBJ2-7
D gene: TRBD1
CDR3 DNA: TGTGCCAGCAGTGAATCCCCGACAGGGATCACTTCCTACGAGCAGTACTTC
CDR3 protein: CASSESPTGITSYEQYF

clone size: NA
V gene: TRBV6-1
J gene: TRBJ1-5
D gene: NA
CDR3 DNA: TGTGCCAGCAGTGAATTCAGGGTCTCAAGCAATCAGCCCCAGCATTTT
CDR3 protein: CASSEFRVSSNQPQHF

clone size: few
V gene: TRBV7-9
J gene: TRBJ1-1
D gene: NA
CDR3 DNA: TGTGCCACCAGTGGGGGCAGCTCTGAAGCTTTCTTT
CDR3 protein: CATSGGSSEAFF

clone size: few
V gene: TRBV19
J gene: TRBJ2-1
D gene: TRBD2
CDR3 DNA: TGTGCCAGTAGTCCCCGAGGCACTAGCGGGGAGAGGTATGAGCAGTTCTTC
CDR3 protein: CASSPRGTSGERYEQFF

clone size: NA
V gene: TRBV6-5
J gene: TRBJ1-4
D gene: NA
CDR3 DNA: TGTGCCAGCAAGTACAGATCAAATGAAAAACTGTTTTTT
CDR3 protein: CASKYRSNEKLFF

clone size: NA
V gene: TRBV5-1
J gene: TRBJ2-1
D gene: TRBD2
CDR3 DNA: TGCGCCAGCAGCTTGGAGACTAGCGGGGGTAGAGCGACGAATGAGCAGTTCTTC
CDR3 protein: CASSLETSGGRATNEQFF

clone size: NA
V gene: TRBV2
J gene: TRBJ1-6
D gene: NA
CDR3 DNA: TGTGCCAGCAGTGACCCTAGCTCCTATAATTCACCCCTCCACTTT
CDR3 protein: CASSDPSSYNSPLHF

clone size: NA
V gene: TRBV29-1
J gene: TRBJ1-1
D gene: TRBD1
CDR3 DNA: TGCAGCGTCACCAAGACAGGGGCAAACACTGAAGCTTTCTTT
CDR3 protein: CSVTKTGANTEAFF

clone size: NA
V gene: TRBV5-5
J gene: TRBJ1-1
D gene: TRBD1
CDR3 DNA: TGTGCCAGCAGCTCCACCGGGACAGGGAGTACTGAAGCTTTCTTT
CDR3 protein: CASSSTGTGSTEAFF

clone size: NA
V gene: TRBV7-6
J gene: TRBJ1-5
D gene: NA
CDR3 DNA: TGTGCCAGCAGCTTAGGACACCGCAATCAGCCCCAGCATTTT
CDR3 protein: CASSLGHRNQPQHF

clone size: NA
V gene: TRBV27
J gene: TRBJ1-6
D gene: TRBD1
CDR3 DNA: TGTGCCAGCAGTTTATCGGGAGGACAGGGAGAGGGGTATAGGTTACCCCTCCACTTT
CDR3 protein: CASSLSGGQGEGYRLPLHF

clone size: NA
V gene: TRBV5-4
J gene: TRBJ1-4
D gene: TRBD1
CDR3 DNA: TGTGCCAGCAGCTGGAGACAGGGGAGAGGGAATGAAAAACTGTTTTTT
CDR3 protein: CASSWRQGRGNEKLFF

clone size: NA
V gene: TRBV20-1
J gene: TRBJ2-7
D gene: TRBD2
CDR3 DNA: TGCAGTGCTAGTGCGGGACTAGCGGTGCGGAGCTCCTACGAGCAGTACTTC
CDR3 protein: CSASAGLAVRSSYEQYF

clone size: NA
V gene: TRBV19
J gene: TRBJ2-3
D gene: NA
CDR3 DNA: TGTGCCAGTAGTATGCCCTATAGGGGGGGGCCAACAGATACGCAGTATTTT
CDR3 protein: CASSMPYRGGPTDTQYF

clone size: NA
V gene: TRBV30
J gene: TRBJ2-2
D gene: TRBD2
CDR3 DNA: TGTGCCTGGCGAGGTTGGAGCGGGAGTGTGACCGGGGAGCTGTTTTTT
CDR3 protein: CAWRGWSGSVTGELFF

clone size: NA
V gene: TRBV6-5
J gene: TRBJ1-1
D gene: NA
CDR3 DNA: TGTGCCAGCAGTAGGCCAGGGAACACTGAAGCTTTCTTT
CDR3 protein: CASSRPGNTEAFF

clone size: once
V gene: TRBV9
J gene: TRBJ2-7
D gene: NA
CDR3 DNA: TGTGCCAGCAGCCAATCAGACGGGGGCTCCTACGAGCAGTACTTC
CDR3 protein: CASSQSDGGSYEQYF

clone size: NA
V gene: TRBV7-9
J gene: TRBJ2-1
D gene: TRBD2
CDR3 DNA: TGTGCCAGTCGCGGGGGGGACTACAATGAGCAGTTCTTC
CDR3 protein: CASRGGDYNEQFF

clone size: NA
V gene: TRBV29-1
J gene: TRBJ1-4
D gene: TRBD1
CDR3 DNA: TGCAGCGTTGCACGGGACAGGGTTGAGAAACTGTTTTTT
CDR3 protein: CSVARDRVEKLFF

clone size: NA
V gene: TRBV19
J gene: TRBJ2-6
D gene: NA
CDR3 DNA: TGTGCCAGTAGTATAGGGTGGGGCAGATACGGGGCCAACGTCCTGACTTTC
CDR3 protein: CASSIGWGRYGANVLTF

clone size: once
V gene: TRBV7-2
J gene: TRBJ2-3
D gene: NA
CDR3 DNA: TGTGCCAGCAGCCCCGATGCGGGATACACAGATACGCAGTATTTT
CDR3 protein: CASSPDAGYTDTQYF

clone size: NA
V gene: TRBV30
J gene: TRBJ1-5
D gene: NA
CDR3 DNA: TGTGCCTGGAGTGCCCACGGTGATCAGCCCCAGCATTTT
CDR3 protein: CAWSAHGDQPQHF

clone size: NA
V gene: TRBV5-1
J gene: TRBJ2-3
D gene: NA
CDR3 DNA: TGCGCCAGCAGCGTGGGCCAGATAGATACGCAGTATTTT
CDR3 protein: CASSVGQIDTQYF

clone size: NA
V gene: TRBV5-1
J gene: TRBJ2-7
D gene: TRBD1
CDR3 DNA: TGCGCCAGCAGGTCCGGGACAGGGGACTCCTACGAGCAGTACTTC
CDR3 protein: CASRSGTGDSYEQYF

clone size: NA
V gene: TRBV28
J gene: TRBJ1-2
D gene: TRBD1
CDR3 DNA: TGTGCCAGTACGACAGGGGGGGCCCGAGGGTATGGCTACACCTTC
CDR3 protein: CASTTGGARGYGYTF

clone size: NA
V gene: TRBV19
J gene: TRBJ2-1
D gene: TRBD2
CDR3 DNA: TGTGCCAGTAGTATGCGTCCTAGCGGGGGGGCCACTGAGCAGTTCTTC
CDR3 protein: CASSMRPSGGATEQFF

clone size: NA
V gene: TRBV5-1
J gene: TRBJ1-4
D gene: TRBD1
CDR3 DNA: TGCGCCAGCAGCTTGAGACAGGGAACTAATGAAAAACTGTTTTTT
CDR3 protein: CASSLRQGTNEKLFF

clone size: few
V gene: TRBV5-4
J gene: TRBJ1-1
D gene: TRBD1
CDR3 DNA: TGTGCCAGCAGCTCTCAGGGGGGTACCACTGAAGCTTTCTTT
CDR3 protein: CASSSQGGTTEAFF

clone size: NA
V gene: TRBV4-1
J gene: TRBJ2-1
D gene: TRBD2
CDR3 DNA: TGCGCCAGCAGCCAAGAAGGGACTAGCGGGGGTAATGAGCAGTTCTTC
CDR3 protein: CASSQEGTSGGNEQFF

clone size: NA
V gene: TRBV5-1
J gene: TRBJ2-3
D gene: TRBD2
CDR3 DNA: TGCGCCAGCAGCGGGGGACTAGCGGGAGACTCCGATACGCAGTATTTT
CDR3 protein: CASSGGLAGDSDTQYF

clone size: NA
V gene: TRBV5-1
J gene: TRBJ2-2
D gene: TRBD1
CDR3 DNA: TGCGCCAGCAGCTTAGACAGGGGTAACGGGGAGCTGTTTTTT
CDR3 protein: CASSLDRGNGELFF

clone size: NA
V gene: TRBV4-3
J gene: TRBJ2-7
D gene: NA
CDR3 DNA: TGCGCCAGCAGCCAAGATAGCACAGGGTCTTCCTACGAGCAGTACTTC
CDR3 protein: CASSQDSTGSSYEQYF